The 23 T cell receptor beta chains below all came from one sample that was sequenced in a study of blood T cell repertoires in COVID-19. This table comes from immunoSEQ multiplex PCR, and its TCRdb copy is limited to in-frame clones, with some not included. This table holds about 130,000 clones, approximately 78% found once. Material for sequencing was peripheral blood. The receptors derive from a man between 60 and 70 years old who had recovered from COVID-19.

The chain employs TRBV5-6 and TRBJ1-4; possibly TRBD1 for D (5 bases). CDR1 and CDR2 (germline): SGHDT, YYEEEE. The V and J ends lost 7 bases and 3 bases respectively, with 16 bases between them. CDR3 length equals 15 residues. The CDR3 region is CASGLLREPNEKLFF. The CDR3 DNA sequence: TGTGCCAGCGGGCTCCTCAGGGAACCTAATGAAAAACTGTTTTTT. Full variable domain (remainder filled in from reference TRBV5-6 and TRBJ1-4): DAGVTQSPTHLIKTRGQQVTLRCSPKSGHDTVSWYQQALGQGPQFIFQYYEEEERQRGNFPDRFSGHQFPNYSSELNVNALLLGDSALYLCASGLLREPNEKLFFGSGTQLSVL.

This clone was observed a few times. V gene TRBV19 combines with J gene TRBJ2-2, with D maybe TRBD1 (5 bases). Germline V gene data show CDR1 as LNHDA and CDR2 as SQIVND (reference sequence). This CDR3 spans 16 amino acids. V was clipped by 2 bases and J by 7 bases, with 17 bases between them. The CDR3 loop reads CASSIKGRRIDGELFF. CDR3 sequence (DNA): TGTGCCAGTAGTATAAAGGGGCGACGAATCGACGGGGAGCTGTTTTTT.

This sequence joins TRBV6-6 and TRBJ1-2; perhaps TRBD1 as D (5 bases). This CDR3 region has 15 residues. The V end was cut by 0 bases, the J end by 0 bases, with 8 bases between. Looked up from germline, CDR1 is MNHNY and CDR2 is SVGAGI (reference sequence). Here the CDR3 DNA reads TGTGCCAGCAGTTACTCGACAGACACTAACTATGGCTACACCTTC. Translation: CASSYSTDTNYGYTF.

Worth noting for this clone: Other nucleotide sequences from this sample produce the same CDR3. The genes are TRBV7-3 and TRBJ2-3; D gene uncertain. This CDR3 region has 13 residues. Germline V CDR1 and CDR2: SGHTA, FQGTGA. V lost 4 bases to trimming and J lost 0 bases, with 5 bases between them. This CDR3 reads CASSSGSTDTQYF. Here the CDR3 DNA reads TGTGCCAGCAGCTCCGGTAGCACAGATACGCAGTATTTT.

This clone was observed a handful of times. The chain has TRBV6-6 and TRBJ1-2; no clear D. V lost 0 bases to trimming and J lost 8 bases, with 10 bases between them. This CDR3 contains 13 residues. The germline V gene encodes CDR1 MNHNY and CDR2 SVGAGI (reference sequence). For the CDR3, the DNA is TGTGCCAGCAGTTACTCGGGTAACAGCGGCTACACCTTC. It yields the protein CASSYSGNSGYTF.

J is TRBJ2-5 and V is TRBV3-1 (or the pseudogene TRBV3-2); tentatively, D is TRBD2 (6 bases). The V end lost 3 bases, the J end lost 3 bases, and 11 bases lay between the germline ends. The CDR3 consists of 14 residues. The germline V gene has CDR1 LGHDT and CDR2 YNNKEL (reference sequence). CDR3: CASSHGTAKETQYF. The CDR3 region has the DNA TGTGCCAGCAGCCACGGGACTGCTAAAGAGACCCAGTACTTC.

The table lists this clone with a few counts. The rearrangement joins TRBV7-2 to TRBJ2-7; D remains ambiguous. Germline CDR1 and CDR2: SGHTA and FQGNSA. The CDR3 is made up of 11 amino acids. The germline V and J ends were trimmed by 2 bases and 6 bases, with 5 bases remaining between them. CDR3 loop: CASSLQREQYF. CDR3 in DNA: TGTGCCAGCAGCTTACAGCGCGAGCAGTACTTC.

As regards this clone: A read error may produce the germline difference seen at one junction end. The chain uses TRBV6-1 and TRBJ2-1, with 7 bases identical to TRBD1. Germline CDR1 and CDR2: MNHNS and SASEGT. The CDR3 is 15 residues long. CDR3 bases: TGTGCCGGCAGTTTCCCTCCTACTAGGGGACAGGAGCAGTTCTTC. It encodes CAGSFPPTRGQEQFF.

The V gene is TRBV12-3 or TRBV12-4, the J gene TRBJ2-7, with TRBD1 matching 7 bases. V lost 5 bases and J lost 6; bases outside the gene matches: 7. CDR3 length: 13 residues. CDR3 region: CASSPTGLGEQYF. CDR3 in DNA: TGTGCCAGCAGTCCGACAGGGCTGGGCGAGCAGTACTTC.

This clone has only a few counts. The rearrangement uses TRBV10-2 and TRBJ2-4, with 10 bases that match TRBD2. Germline loops: CDR1 WSHSY, CDR2 SAAADI. V shed 0 bases and J 8 bases; nucleotides not matched to a gene: 7. This CDR3 has 16 residues. The CDR3 DNA is TGCGCCAGCAGTGAGTCCCAGATCGGGACTAGCGACATTCAGTACTTC. Translation gives CASSESQIGTSDIQYF.

The chain employs TRBV28 and TRBJ1-1; no definite D call. Trimming pared 8 bases from V and 14 bases from J, leaving 21 bases between. This CDR3 contains 12 residues. Germline values: CDR1 MDHEN, CDR2 SYDVKM. In DNA, the CDR3 is TGTGCCAGCGCCACGGGTACGTCTGGCCGGTTCTTT. Residues: CASATGTSGRFF.

This clone was found once. V and J are TRBV2 and TRBJ1-4, with D unclear. CDR1 SNHLY and CDR2 FYNNEI come from the germline V gene. Trimming shortened V by 5 bases and J by 2 bases, and 6 bases separated the two germline ends. The CDR3 covers 13 residues. CDR3: CASSYSTNEKLFF. DNA of the CDR3: TGTGCCAGCAGTTATTCGACTAATGAAAAACTGTTTTTT.

This chain joins TRBV7-2 and TRBJ2-3, with D perhaps matching TRBD2 (5 bases). V shed 1 base and J shed 3 bases, with 5 bases lying between them. CDR3 length: 13 residues. Germline values: CDR1 SGHTA, CDR2 FQGNSA. The CDR3 bases are TGTGCCAGCAGCTTAGAGCGGACAGATACGCAGTATTTT. Amino acid sequence: CASSLERTDTQYF.

The gene calls are TRBV6-1 and TRBJ1-5; 8 positions match TRBD1. Germline V gives CDR1 MNHNS, CDR2 SASEGT. After removal of 4 bases from V and 12 bases from J, the junction contained 17 bases not matched to a gene. The length of the CDR3 is 16 residues. The CDR3 bases are TGTGCCAGCAGTGCAGAAGGACAGGGCCCCCTTCAGAGCCAGCATTTT. This codes for CASSAEGQGPLQSQHF.

The chain links TRBV28 to TRBJ1-3; no clear D gene. V lost 2 bases and J 9 bases, leaving 11 bases between the germline ends. The germline gives CDR1 MDHEN, CDR2 SYDVKM. The CDR3 has 13 residues. The CDR3 region is CASSLRQLSTIYF. CDR3 sequence (DNA): TGTGCCAGCAGTTTACGACAATTGAGCACCATATATTTT.

CDR3 region: CASSQVGTNTYNEQFF. CDR3 nucleotide sequence: TGCGCCAGCAGCCAAGTGGGGACAAATACCTACAATGAGCAGTTCTTC. The chain recombines TRBV4-3 with TRBJ2-1; maybe TRBD1 (6 bases). Per the germline V gene, CDR1 is LGHNA and CDR2 is YSLEER. The length of the CDR3 is 16 residues. V was pared by 1 base and J by 2 bases, with 12 bases between.

The chain recombines TRBV4-3 with TRBJ1-4; D gene unclear. Trimming took 0 bases from V and 8 from J, leaving 13 bases between them. CDR3 length: 15 residues. Germline assignment: CDR1 LGHNA and CDR2 YSLEER. CDR3 nucleotide sequence: TGCGCCAGCAGCCAAGAGGCCAGAGACTTCGAAAAACTGTTTTTT. Protein sequence: CASSQEARDFEKLFF.

The chain employs TRBV7-2 and TRBJ1-6, with a weak D call TRBD1 (5 bases). V lost 1 base to trimming and J lost 7 bases, with 11 bases between them. The germline CDR1 and CDR2 sequences are SGHTA and FQGNSA. The CDR3 covers 15 residues. The CDR3 loop is CASSLEPGQNSPLHF. The DNA for the CDR3 is TGTGCCAGCAGCTTAGAGCCAGGGCAGAATTCACCCCTCCACTTT.

V usage is TRBV11-3 and J usage is TRBJ2-3, with a tentative D call TRBD2 (6 bases). The V and J ends lost 5 bases and 8 bases respectively, with 11 bases between them. Per germline, CDR1 SGHNT and CDR2 YENEEA. This CDR3 region has 12 residues. CDR3 loop: CASSTNGGTQYF. The CDR3 DNA reads as TGTGCCAGCAGCACAAACGGGGGTACGCAGTATTTT.

V usage is TRBV27 and J usage is TRBJ2-3; possible D gene TRBD1, 6 bases. This CDR3 comprises 16 residues. Germline CDR1 and CDR2: MNHEY and SMNVEV (reference sequence). Trimming took 5 bases from V and 1 from J, leaving 16 bases between them. CDR3 coding DNA: TGTGCCAGCAGTCCTTGGGGGCCTCAGGGCACAGATACGCAGTATTTT. Its protein product is CASSPWGPQGTDTQYF.

V and J are TRBV3-1 (or the pseudogene TRBV3-2) and TRBJ2-2; D is ambiguous. This CDR3 has 15 residues. The germline V gene has CDR1 LGHDT and CDR2 YNNKEL (reference sequence). V was clipped by 2 bases and J by 3 bases, with 10 bases between them. Here the CDR3 reads CASSQPQLHTGELFF. CDR3 nucleotide sequence: TGTGCCAGCAGCCAACCTCAACTGCACACCGGGGAGCTGTTTTTT.

The chain is built from TRBV5-1 and TRBJ2-1; TRBD1 matches at 9 bases. The CDR3 has 15 amino acids. CDR1 is SGHRS and CDR2 is YFSETQ in the germline V gene. The V segment lost 0 bases and the J segment 6 bases; nucleotides outside the gene matches: 4. The DNA of the CDR3 is TGCGCCAGCAGCTTGGGACAGGGGGTCGGCAATGAGCAGTTCTTC. The encoded protein is CASSLGQGVGNEQFF.

The chain uses TRBV5-1 and TRBJ2-3; D perhaps matches TRBD2 (6 bases). Germline V gene data show CDR1 as SGHRS and CDR2 as YFSETQ. With 4 bases removed from V and 4 bases from J, the gap between germline ends came to 13 bases. There are 14 residues in the CDR3. The CDR3 nucleotides read TGCGCCAGCAGCGCCCGACTAGTGTCAGATACGCAGTATTTT. It translates to CASSARLVSDTQYF.